This TCR beta chain was identified during a study of identical twins. A universal primer site was incorporated via template switching, and the cDNA contained unique molecular identifiers. TCRdb analysed the 5' RACE reads with MiXCR anew, one entry per CDR3 protein. The sample yields about 460,000 distinct CDR3 sequences, 12% to 15% seen once. General study points: Memory repertoires lacked the insertion deficit that abundant cord blood beta clonotypes showed.

V gave up 5 bases and J gave up 3 bases; unmatched junction bases: 5. The germline V gene has CDR1 MNHNS and CDR2 SASEGT. The CDR3 spans 14 residues. This clonotype has more than one count but fewer than ten. Its antigen is undetermined. A further study also used this sample, focusing on yellow fever vaccine responses in identical twins. That paper notes: Reportedly, twins' vaccine T cell responses looked partly convergent and partly personalized.

The TCR comes from a young woman in good health. The chain recombines TRBV6-1 with TRBJ2-7, with 9 positions matching TRBD2. Sequenced material: CD4+ T cells sorted from blood. As DNA, the CDR3 is TGTGCCAGCAGTCCGCGGGGGGGCTTCTACGAGCAGTACTTC. This codes for CASSPRGGFYEQYF.